These 27 T cell receptor beta chains share one sample of origin, sequenced in a study of cytomegalovirus exposure and HLA in healthy donors. 13 Jbeta primers and 60 Vbeta primers were used for the PCR. Sequenced by immunoSEQ multiplex PCR; TCRdb stores in-frame clones only, minus some. Of approximately 190,000 clones listed, approximately 84% are singletons. The sequenced sample was PBMCs. The receptors were sampled from a man aged 50 to 60 in good health and CMV-seronegative.

The chain links TRBV7-9 to TRBJ1-2; no definite D call. This CDR3 comprises 15 residues. Germline CDR1 SEHNR, CDR2 FQNEAQ (reference sequence). Trimming took off 3 bases at V and 1 base at J, with 12 bases between the two ends. CDR3 sequence: CASSFSQNINYGYTF. The CDR3, as DNA: TGTGCCAGCAGCTTCTCCCAGAACATTAACTATGGCTACACCTTC.

The V call is TRBV9, the J call TRBJ2-5, with D perhaps matching TRBD1 (6 bases). V shed 5 bases and J shed 9 bases, with 11 bases lying between them. The CDR3 runs 11 residues. Germline V CDR1 and CDR2: SGDLS, YYNGEE. The chain's CDR3 is CASSTGLAQYF. For the CDR3, the DNA is TGTGCCAGCAGTACAGGGCTGGCCCAGTACTTC.

The chain joins TRBV4-1 to TRBJ1-6; no clear D. Germline lookup yields CDR1 MGHRA and CDR2 YSYEKL. The CDR3 has 12 residues. V was pared by 1 base and J by 8 bases, with 3 bases between. The CDR3 region is CASSQADSPLHF. In DNA form, the CDR3 reads TGCGCCAGCAGCCAAGCGGATTCACCCCTCCACTTT.

The chain links TRBV4-3 to TRBJ2-1, with 11 bases that match TRBD2. The CDR3 runs to 17 residues. Unmatched junction bases numbered 3, after V lost 0 bases and J lost 2 bases. Per germline, CDR1 LGHNA and CDR2 YSLEER. CDR3 nucleotides: TGCGCCAGCAGCCAAGATCGTAGCGGGGGGGCCTACAATGAGCAGTTCTTC. Amino acid sequence: CASSQDRSGGAYNEQFF.

The rearrangement links TRBV15 to TRBJ1-2, with 9 bases that match TRBD1. The V and J ends lost 5 bases and 0 bases, in that order; junction bases with no gene match: 7. This CDR3 has 16 amino acids. Germline CDR1 is LNHNV and CDR2 is YYDKDF (reference sequence). This CDR3 reads CATSYPGTGTNYGYTF. The CDR3 DNA sequence: TGTGCCACCAGCTACCCCGGGACAGGGACTAACTATGGCTACACCTTC.

The rearrangement links TRBV9 to TRBJ2-2; 11 bases map to TRBD1. Germline loops: CDR1 SGDLS, CDR2 YYNGEE. Trimming at V came to 3 bases and at J to 5 bases, leaving 6 bases not matched to a gene. This CDR3 comprises 16 residues. DNA of the CDR3: TGTGCCAGCAGCGGCAGGACAGGGGGCTTTACCGGGGAGCTGTTTTTT. Amino acid sequence: CASSGRTGGFTGELFF.

The V gene is TRBV5-6, the J gene TRBJ1-2; no reliable D call. The CDR3 extends over 12 amino acids. Germline CDR1 reads SGHDT; CDR2 reads YYEEEE. Trimming pared 4 bases from V and 8 bases from J, leaving 12 bases between. CDR3 coding DNA: TGTGCCAGCAGCCAGTTCGTGGCCGGCTACACCTTC. Its translation is CASSQFVAGYTF. Complete variable domain (other parts from reference TRBV5-6 and TRBJ1-2): DAGVTQSPTHLIKTRGQQVTLRCSPKSGHDTVSWYQQALGQGPQFIFQYYEEEERQRGNFPDRFSGHQFPNYSSELNVNALLLGDSALYLCASSQFVAGYTFGSGTRLTVV.

J is TRBJ2-3 and V is TRBV7-2; 9 nucleotides align to TRBD2. The junction had 7 bases not matched to a gene; V was cut back by 1 base and J by 8 bases. Germline V lookup: CDR1 SGHTA, CDR2 FQGNSA. The CDR3 totals 15 residues. The CDR3, as DNA: TGTGCCAGCAGCTTAGTGCCTAGCGGGGAGGGTACGCAGTATTTT. This codes for CASSLVPSGEGTQYF.

V usage is TRBV7-8 and J usage is TRBJ1-1, with a tentative D call TRBD1 (6 bases). Looked up from germline, CDR1 is SGHVS and CDR2 is FQNEAQ. The CDR3 sequence is 16 residues long. The V gene lost 0 bases and the J gene lost 5 bases, with 16 bases spanning the gap. The CDR3 is CASSLAREGGRTEAFF. The CDR3 DNA reads TGTGCCAGCAGCTTAGCGCGGGAGGGGGGGAGAACTGAAGCTTTCTTT.

The chain couples TRBV7-8 to TRBJ2-2; 7 bases are shared with TRBD1. There are 16 residues in the CDR3. The germline gives CDR1 SGHVS, CDR2 FQNEAQ. J gave up 6 bases and V 2 bases, and 9 bases lay outside the gene matches. The CDR3 region is CASSLNPTGLAGELFF. The CDR3 DNA reads as TGTGCCAGCAGCTTAAACCCGACAGGGTTGGCCGGGGAGCTGTTTTTT.

The V gene is TRBV2, the J gene TRBJ2-7; D is ambiguous. Germline loops: CDR1 SNHLY, CDR2 FYNNEI. The length of the CDR3 is 14 residues. Trimming shortened V by 4 bases and J by 0 bases, and 10 bases separated the two germline ends. DNA of the CDR3: TGTGCCAGCAGTGCGTTGCGATCCTCCTACGAGCAGTACTTC. The encoded protein is CASSALRSSYEQYF.

Only a few counts were recorded for this clone. This rearrangement joins TRBV25-1 to TRBJ2-1, with 7 bases matching TRBD2. The CDR3 is 14 residues long. J gave up 7 bases and V 3 bases, and 6 bases lay outside the gene matches. Per the germline V gene, CDR1 is MGHDK and CDR2 is SYGVNS. In nucleotides, the CDR3 is TGTGCCAGCAGTGATTCGGGGGGAATTAATGAGCAGTTCTTC. Amino acid sequence: CASSDSGGINEQFF.

V usage is TRBV20-1 and J usage is TRBJ1-1; D ambiguous. The CDR3 runs to 11 residues. Trimming shortened V by 6 bases and J by 5 bases, and 10 bases separated the two germline ends. The germline V gene encodes CDR1 DFQATT and CDR2 SNEGSKA (reference sequence). This chain's CDR3 is CSARGGTEAFF. In DNA form, the CDR3 reads TGCAGTGCCCGGGGAGGAACTGAAGCTTTCTTT.

The chain uses TRBV7-2 and TRBJ2-5; TRBD2 aligns across 9 bases. The DNA end favors TRBJ2-7, so the J call may be wrong. CDR3 length equals 16 residues. The germline gives CDR1 SGHTA, CDR2 FQGNSA. The CDR3 DNA follows: TGTGCCAGCAGCTTTGGGACTAGCATCCTCTACTACGAGCAGTACTTC. It translates to CASSFGTSILYYEQYF.

This clone appeared a single time. The same CDR3 can be traced to other DNA sequences in this sample. The chain combines TRBV27 with TRBJ2-3; D is unclear. Deletions cut 4 bases from V and 3 bases from J, with 2 bases between. The CDR3 consists of 11 residues. CDR1 and CDR2 from the germline V gene are MNHEY and SMNVEV (reference sequence). The CDR3 loop reads CASSSTDTQYF. CDR3 nucleotides: TGTGCCAGCAGTTCGACAGATACGCAGTATTTT.

The rearrangement joins TRBV10-3 to TRBJ2-7; D remains ambiguous. Germline lookup yields CDR1 ENHRY and CDR2 SYGVKD. CDR3 length: 12 residues. Trimming removed 0 bases from V and 5 bases from J, with 5 bases in between. The CDR3 here is CAISESRNEQYF. Written as DNA, the CDR3 is TGTGCCATCAGTGAGTCTCGTAACGAGCAGTACTTC.

In DNA, the CDR3 is TGTGCCAGCAGCCGAGTTGGGGGCGCCTCCTACGAGCAGTACTTC. Translating it yields CASSRVGGASYEQYF. The rearrangement uses TRBV14 and TRBJ2-7; possibly TRBD1 for D (6 bases). Trimming left V 4 bases short and J 0 bases short, with 13 bases between. CDR3 length equals 15 residues. Germline V gene lookup returns CDR1 SGHDN and CDR2 FVKESK.

CDR3 in amino acids: CASSVQQGDYSYNEQFF. The CDR3 DNA sequence: TGTGCCAGTAGCGTGCAACAGGGGGACTACTCCTACAATGAGCAGTTCTTC. The V and J genes are TRBV19 and TRBJ2-1; a weak D match, TRBD1 (8 bases). CDR3 size: 17 residues. Germline V gene sequence: CDR1 LNHDA, CDR2 SQIVND (reference sequence). With 6 bases removed from V and 0 bases from J, the gap between germline ends came to 18 bases.

The rearrangement links TRBV4-1 to TRBJ2-3, with 10 bases matching TRBD2. J gave up 2 bases and V 4 bases, and 3 bases lay outside the gene matches. Germline V CDR1 and CDR2: MGHRA, YSYEKL. The CDR3 totals 15 residues. The DNA of the CDR3 is TGCGCCAGCAGCCCACTAGCGGGGAACACAGATACGCAGTATTTT. It specifies CASSPLAGNTDTQYF.

This chain uses TRBV5-1 with TRBJ1-1; 8 bases line up with TRBD1. Germline V gives CDR1 SGHRS, CDR2 YFSETQ. The CDR3 consists of 14 residues. The trim removed 5 bases at V and 4 bases at J, leaving 7 bases unmatched. The CDR3 region has the DNA TGCGCCAGCAGAGGAACGACAGGGGCCACTGAAGCTTTCTTT. Amino acid sequence: CASRGTTGATEAFF.

The rearrangement links TRBV5-1 to TRBJ2-3; D is possibly TRBD2 (7 bases). This CDR3 is 16 amino acids long. Germline lookup yields CDR1 SGHRS and CDR2 YFSETQ. The V end lost 0 bases, the J end lost 2 bases, and 13 bases lay between the germline ends. CDR3 sequence reads: CASSLEGGRTTDTQYF. The CDR3 region has the DNA TGCGCCAGCAGCTTGGAGGGGGGGCGGACCACAGATACGCAGTATTTT.

The V call is TRBV19, the J call TRBJ1-3, with D unresolved. CDR3 length: 15 residues. The germline V and J ends were trimmed by 6 bases and 3 bases, with 15 bases remaining between them. Germline lookup yields CDR1 LNHDA and CDR2 SQIVND (reference sequence). CDR3 protein: CASSHRGSIGNTIYF. The DNA for the CDR3 is TGTGCCAGTAGCCACCGCGGGTCTATTGGAAACACCATATATTTT.

The rearrangement links TRBV20-1 to TRBJ1-2; D is undetermined. The CDR3 length is 11 residues. Trimming took off 5 bases at V and 6 bases at J, with 10 bases between the two ends. From germline, CDR1 is DFQATT and CDR2 SNEGSKA (reference sequence). The DNA for the CDR3 is TGCAGTGCTTCCGGAGGCCATGGCTACACCTTC. Its translation is CSASGGHGYTF.

CDR3 bases: TGTGCCAGCAGTTCGAGTGAGCAGTTCTTC. Translating gives CASSSSEQFF. The chain combines TRBV6-6 with TRBJ2-1; D is undetermined. This CDR3 is built from 10 residues. The V and J ends lost 4 bases and 9 bases respectively, with 4 bases between them. Germline-derived CDR1 and CDR2 are MNHNY and SVGAGI (reference sequence).

This chain connects TRBV15 to TRBJ2-1; TRBD2 aligns across 10 bases. The CDR3 runs 15 residues. V gave up 3 bases and J gave up 4 bases; unmatched junction bases: 3. Germline CDR1 and CDR2: LNHNV and YYDKDF (reference sequence). The CDR3 protein is CATSRASGGYNEQFF. For the CDR3, the DNA is TGTGCCACCAGCAGGGCTAGCGGGGGATACAATGAGCAGTTCTTC.

V gene TRBV9 combines with J gene TRBJ1-2; 7 nucleotides match TRBD1. This CDR3 is 14 amino acids long. With V trimmed by 5 bases and J by 4 bases, 8 bases remained unmatched. CDR1 and CDR2 (germline): SGDLS, YYNGEE. As DNA, the CDR3 is TGTGCCAGCAGGGGGACAGTCAACGCCTATGGCTACACCTTC. Encoded protein: CASRGTVNAYGYTF.

The gene calls are TRBV6-5 and TRBJ2-5, with unresolved D. CDR3 length: 15 amino acids. Germline loops: CDR1 MNHEY, CDR2 SVGAGI. V lost 2 bases and J 2 bases, leaving 12 bases between the germline ends. CDR3 nucleotide sequence: TGTGCCAGCAGTTACGAGGCCTTAGCTCAAGAGACCCAGTACTTC. Translating gives CASSYEALAQETQYF.